This T cell receptor beta chain originates from a study of human T cells and chemical hapten exposure. This clonotype came up many times. Trimming stripped 2 bases from V and 2 bases from J, with 9 bases between. This CDR3 has 14 amino acids. Germline lookup yields CDR1 MNHEY and CDR2 SMNVEV (reference sequence). Time point described: healthy volunteer bleed at 6 weeks. The total RNA was obtained from whole blood that was not fractionated. TCRdb itself ran the RACE reads through MiXCR, one entry per CDR3 protein. The sample consists of around 35,000 distinct CDR3 sequences, around 5.5% of them appearing once.

Sequencing used whole blood. The chain joins TRBV27 to TRBJ2-5; unclear D gene. This TCR was recovered from a human donor in good health. Some clones in this sample may be carry-over from other donors' samples. The CDR3 coding sequence is TGTGCCAGCAGTTTAATGTGGGGACAAGAGACCCAGTACTTC. Translation: CASSLMWGQETQYF.